A single T cell receptor (beta chain) is shown here with its context. Its cognate antigen is unknown. The data were taken from a study of tumor-infiltrating lymphocytes in primary liver carcinoma. Study-wide findings and caveats: For tumor-adjacent and tumor-blood pairs, overlap was less than that seen for tumor region pairs. The use of bulk unsorted samples meant that CD4+ and CD8+ repertoires were not compared.

With around 500 ng total RNA as template and a constant-region primer, TCR beta cDNA was made. Generation of the TCR beta libraries relied on three nested multiplex PCR rounds using slightly modified ARM-PCR. TCRdb recomputed calls from the multiplex PCR reads with MiXCR, one row per CDR3 protein. This sample has about 200,000 distinct CDR3 sequences, with less than 75% found just once. RNA isolated from unsorted whole blood supplied the blood RNA, with germline DNA also extracted. The patients lived with chronic HBV infection and had not yet received any treatment. Sequenced material: peripheral blood. The sequence was collected from an older woman with primary liver carcinoma and hepatitis B virus infection.

The chain's CDR3 is CASNPRGGGRGDTQYF. The CDR3 bases are TGTGCCAGCAACCCCCGGGGCGGGGGGCGAGGGGATACGCAGTATTTT. The chain employs TRBV6-5 and TRBJ2-3; 8 nucleotides match TRBD2. Trimming cost V 7 bases and J 6 bases; bases outside gene matches: 15. Germline lookup yields CDR1 MNHEY and CDR2 SVGAGI. The length of the CDR3 is 16 residues.